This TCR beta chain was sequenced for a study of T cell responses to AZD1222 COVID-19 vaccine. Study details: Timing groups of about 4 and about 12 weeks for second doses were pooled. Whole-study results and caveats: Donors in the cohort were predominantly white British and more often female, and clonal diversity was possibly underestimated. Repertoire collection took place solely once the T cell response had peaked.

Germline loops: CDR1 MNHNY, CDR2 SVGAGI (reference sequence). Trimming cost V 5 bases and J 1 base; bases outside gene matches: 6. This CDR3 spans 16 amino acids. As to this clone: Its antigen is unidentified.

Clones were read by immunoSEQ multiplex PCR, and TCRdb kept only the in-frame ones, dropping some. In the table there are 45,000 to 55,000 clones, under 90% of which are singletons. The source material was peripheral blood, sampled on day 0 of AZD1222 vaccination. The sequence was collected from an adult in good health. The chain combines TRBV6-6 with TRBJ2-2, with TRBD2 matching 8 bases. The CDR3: CASSPSGLGNTGELFF. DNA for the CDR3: TGTGCCAGCAGTCCCTCGGGACTAGGGAACACCGGGGAGCTGTTTTTT.